This T cell receptor beta chain was found in a study of blood T cell repertoires in COVID-19. Study in general: Donors in the United States, Italy and Spain gave samples during acute or convalescent COVID-19.

Looked up from germline, CDR1 is SGHRS and CDR2 is YFSETQ. The CDR3 loop spans 14 amino acids. Deletions cut 0 bases from V and 6 bases from J, with 12 bases between. Per the authors' pipeline: Nucleated cell number was recorded as an estimate derived from reference gene primer amplification. Sequencing used immunoSEQ multiplex PCR; TCRdb keeps in-frame clones, though not all of them. V, J and clone size are those of that table, while D and trimming were read from the DNA. The repertoire holds some 190,000 clones, with 70% to 90% as singletons. Each participant's cohort was designated according to participant-reported clinical history.

Sequencing was carried out using PBMCs or T cells enriched from blood (not recorded which). This sequence originates from a man aged 25-40 years with acute COVID-19. V usage is TRBV5-1 and J usage is TRBJ1-2; D not certain. As DNA, the CDR3 is TGCGCCAGCAGCTTGGAACACCTCGGGGATGGCTACACCTTC. Its translation: CASSLEHLGDGYTF.